Described below is a single T cell receptor beta chain sequence and its context. This entry comes from a study of blood T cell repertoires in COVID-19. Turning to the study itself: COVID-19 samples collected from the United States, Italy and Spain covered acute and convalescent phases. The analysed material was cDNA or gDNA that came from T cells, B-cell-depleted T cells, or PBMCs.

Per the original data handling: Amplifying reference gene primers gave estimates of nucleated cell counts. Clones were sequenced by immunoSEQ multiplex PCR, and TCRdb holds only the in-frame ones, with some missing. V and J calls and clone size come straight from that table; D and trimming were deduced from the DNA. The data hold approximately 54,000 clones, with 86% observed a single time. Germline V gene sequence: CDR1 MDHEN, CDR2 SYDVKM. The CDR3 has 15 residues. V lost 2 bases and J lost 9, with 20 bases in between. Sequenced sample: peripheral blood. This receptor was identified in an elderly man with active COVID-19. The rearrangement links TRBV28 to TRBJ2-7, with D perhaps matching TRBD1 (5 bases). The CDR3 coding sequence is TGTGCCAGCAGTTTACAACAGGACACTATCGATGGGCAGTACTTC. Encoded protein: CASSLQQDTIDGQYF.